This entry is about one T cell receptor beta chain. Its antigen is unidentified. The data are from a study of T cell responses to AZD1222 COVID-19 vaccine. Trimming took 7 bases from V and 4 from J, leaving 19 bases between them. The CDR3 has 15 residues. Germline CDR1 SNHLY, CDR2 FYNNEI. TCRdb's table, derived via immunoSEQ multiplex PCR, lists solely in-frame clones and lacks some. This sample has roughly 100,000 clones, with roughly 88% found just once. Findings and limits, study-wide: In all cases, repertoires were sampled only after the peak T cell response.

The gene calls are TRBV2 and TRBJ1-2, with D perhaps TRBD1 (6 bases). The source was peripheral blood, collected on day 0 of AZD1222 vaccination. The clonotype was recovered from an adult in good health. This CDR3 is CASTGAAGEGYGYTF. The CDR3 region has the DNA TGTGCCAGCACCGGGGCGGCAGGGGAGGGCTATGGCTACACCTTC.